A single sample gave rise to the 13 T cell receptor beta chains below, sequenced in a study of T-cell memory formation after mild COVID-19. TCRdb used MiXCR to reprocess the 5' RACE reads, holding one entry per CDR3 protein. The table includes about 340,000 distinct CDR3 sequences, 20% to 25% detected once. Material for sequencing was PBMCs or a T cell subset sorted from them (not recorded which). Source of these receptors: a man between 18 and 35 years old who had mild COVID-19 (a few samples of this study predate the infection). Cell type and time point are not known.

This clonotype was seen repeatedly, ten times or more. The chain combines TRBV7-9 with TRBJ2-4, with D hard to call. The CDR3 is 12 residues long. CDR1 is SEHNR, CDR2 FQNEAQ, per germline (reference sequence). Trimming cost V 1 base and J 6 bases, with 4 bases left between them. CDR3: CASSLDRNIQYF. The CDR3 DNA reads as TGTGCCAGCAGCTTAGACAGAAACATTCAGTACTTC.

V and J are TRBV7-2 and TRBJ1-2, with a possible D match to TRBD1 (6 bases). Trimming shortened V by 5 bases and J by 6 bases, and 13 bases separated the two germline ends. This CDR3 region has 13 residues. Germline CDR1 is SGHTA and CDR2 is FQGNSA. The chain's CDR3 is CASSPQGGNGYTF. As DNA, the CDR3 is TGTGCCAGCAGCCCACAGGGAGGGAATGGCTACACCTTC.

This clonotype has a count of ten or more. J is TRBJ2-3 and V is TRBV7-2; 10 nucleotides match TRBD1. The CDR3 sequence is 14 residues long. Germline CDR1 and CDR2: SGHTA and FQGNSA. With 2 bases clipped from V and 6 bases from J, the junction kept 2 bases outside the gene matches. The CDR3 loop is CASSLPGQGDTQYF. The DNA for the CDR3 is TGTGCCAGCAGCTTACCGGGACAGGGGGATACGCAGTATTTT.

There are a few counts of this clonotype. The rearrangement joins TRBV7-9 to TRBJ1-1, with TRBD1 as a possible D gene (6 bases). Deletions cut 4 bases from V and 6 bases from J, with 15 bases between. The CDR3 runs 14 residues. Germline loops: CDR1 SEHNR, CDR2 FQNEAQ (reference sequence). The CDR3 protein is CASSSLGGDAEAFF. For the CDR3, the DNA is TGTGCCAGCAGCTCTCTGGGGGGCGATGCTGAAGCTTTCTTT.

This clonotype has only a few counts. The gene calls are TRBV10-3 and TRBJ2-1; possible D gene TRBD1, 6 bases. The germline CDR1 and CDR2 sequences are ENHRY and SYGVKD. The CDR3 runs 13 residues. V lost 7 bases, J lost 5 bases, and 12 bases lay in between. The CDR3 DNA is TGTGCCATCACCGTAGGACAGAACAATGAGCAGTTCTTC. It yields the protein CAITVGQNNEQFF.

The rearrangement joins TRBV2 to TRBJ1-5; no reliable D call. Germline values: CDR1 SNHLY, CDR2 FYNNEI. V lost 6 bases, J lost 0 bases, and 18 bases lay in between. This CDR3 region has 17 residues. In nucleotides, the CDR3 is TGTGCCAGCAGCCTCAAGAGGTCTGAGTTTAGCAATCAGCCCCAGCATTTT. This translates into CASSLKRSEFSNQPQHF. The full variable domain, in which reference TRBV2 and TRBJ1-5 provide the parts outside the CDR3, is EPEVTQTPSHQVTQMGQEVILRCVPISNHLYFYWYRQILGQKVEFLVSFYNNEISEKSEIFDDQFSVERPDGSNFTLKIRSTKLEDSAMYFCASSLKRSEFSNQPQHFGDGTRLSIL.

Of note for this clonotype: One junction end does not reproduce the germline sequence, and a read error may be involved. V is TRBV7-2 and J is TRBJ2-2; D possibly uses TRBD1 or TRBD2 (5 bases each). Germline V CDR1 and CDR2: SGHTA, FQGNSA. The CDR3 extends over 15 amino acids. The CDR3 is CASSRRDGNTGELLF. In nucleotides, the CDR3 is TGTGCCAGCAGCCGCCGGGACGGAAACACCGGGGAGCTGCTTTTT. Using reference TRBV7-2 and TRBJ2-2 for the parts outside the CDR3, the full variable domain is GAGVSQSPSNKVTEKGKDVELRCDPISGHTALYWYRQSLGQGLEFLIYFQGNSAPDKSGLPSDRFSAERTGGSVSTLTIQRTQQEDSAVYLCASSRRDGNTGELLFGEGSRLTVL.

This chain connects TRBV11-2 to TRBJ2-5; D may be TRBD1 or TRBD2 (5 bases each). The CDR3 is 14 residues long. V was pared by 5 bases and J by 1 base, with 11 bases between. The germline gives CDR1 SGHAT, CDR2 FQNNGV. CDR3 residues: CASSTGTLQETQYF. As DNA, the CDR3 is TGTGCCAGCAGCACCGGGACCCTCCAAGAGACCCAGTACTTC.

The table lists this clonotype with many counts. This rearrangement joins TRBV7-8 to TRBJ2-4; unclear D gene. V was pared by 1 base and J by 0 bases, with 4 bases between. The CDR3 totals 14 residues. The germline V gene encodes CDR1 SGHVS and CDR2 FQNEAQ. CDR3 nucleotides: TGTGCCAGCAGCTTAGGGACAGCCAAAAACATTCAGTACTTC. This encodes CASSLGTAKNIQYF.

The rearrangement uses TRBV12-3 or TRBV12-4 and TRBJ1-1; tentatively, D is TRBD1 (5 bases). Deletions cut 5 bases from V and 6 bases from J, with 10 bases between. The CDR3 has 12 residues. CDR3 nucleotides: TGTGCCAGCAGTCCGGGGCTCCCTGAAGCTTTCTTT. Translated, it gives CASSPGLPEAFF.

This clonotype was detected ten times or more. The chain combines TRBV6-5 with TRBJ2-7, with 8 bases lining up with TRBD1. The CDR3 contains 13 residues. V was clipped by 7 bases and J by 2 bases; unmatched bases: 4. Germline CDR1 is MNHEY and CDR2 is SVGAGI. The CDR3 reads CASNLQGAYEQYF. CDR3 nucleotides: TGTGCCAGCAACTTACAGGGGGCCTACGAGCAGTACTTC.

The V call is TRBV14, the J call TRBJ1-2, with D unclear. The CDR3 has 13 residues. Trimming left V 3 bases short and J 3 bases short, with 8 bases between. The germline gives CDR1 SGHDN, CDR2 FVKESK. The CDR3 is CASSQRWDYGYTF. The CDR3, as DNA: TGTGCCAGCAGCCAGAGATGGGACTATGGCTACACCTTC.

There are a few counts of this clonotype. The gene calls are TRBV11-2 and TRBJ1-1; 7 positions agree with TRBD1. Germline CDR1 reads SGHAT; CDR2 reads FQNNGV. The CDR3 runs 13 residues. Losses at the gene ends were 4 bases for V and 4 bases for J; bases not matched to a gene: 3. The CDR3 spells CASSYRGATEAFF. Here the CDR3 DNA reads TGTGCCAGCAGCTACAGGGGTGCCACTGAAGCTTTCTTT.